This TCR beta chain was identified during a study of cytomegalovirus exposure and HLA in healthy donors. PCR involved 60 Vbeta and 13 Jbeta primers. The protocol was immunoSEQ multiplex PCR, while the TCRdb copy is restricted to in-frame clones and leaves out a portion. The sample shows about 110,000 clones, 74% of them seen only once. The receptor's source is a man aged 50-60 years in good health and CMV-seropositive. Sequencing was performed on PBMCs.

This CDR3 reads CASSLAGGSSTDTQYF. The CDR3 coding sequence is TGTGCCAGCAGTTTAGCGGGAGGAAGCAGCACAGATACGCAGTATTTT. The rearrangement links TRBV6-5 to TRBJ2-3, with 10 bases identical to TRBD2. Trimming cost V 4 bases and J 0 bases; bases outside gene matches: 4. The CDR3 sequence is 16 residues long. Germline loops: CDR1 MNHEY, CDR2 SVGAGI.